This T cell receptor beta chain appears in the sequencing data of a study of T cells in Graves' hyperthyroidism and ophthalmopathy. At the level of the study: The initial diagnosis was the point when peripheral blood was collected, ahead of any treatment.

Those patients with uncontrolled infection, other autoimmune disease, pregnancy or lactation were excluded. The authors took PBMCs from 10 ml fresh peripheral blood. This clonotype was found a few times. What was amplified from RNA transcripts were TCR beta CDR3 regions. Primed by the HTBI set, a first-round RT-PCR was run on the TCR CDR3. From the multiplex PCR reads, TCRdb called clonotypes with MiXCR, one entry per CDR3 protein. The sample holds some 550,000 distinct CDR3 sequences, around 20% seen once. In germline, CDR1 is SGHDN, CDR2 FVKESK. The CDR3 length is 15 residues. Unmatched junction bases numbered 6, after V lost 5 bases and J lost 0 bases.

Sequencing was performed on blood. The sequence was collected from a young man with Graves' hyperthyroidism. The rearrangement links TRBV14 to TRBJ1-1, with TRBD1 matching over 7 bases. The CDR3 loop is CASSVYRGLNTEAFF. DNA of the CDR3: TGTGCCAGCAGCGTCTACAGGGGATTGAACACTGAAGCTTTCTTT. Complete variable domain (other parts from reference TRBV14 and TRBJ1-1): EAGVTQFPSHSVIEKGQTVTLRCDPISGHDNLYWYRRVMGKEIKFLLHFVKESKQDESGMPNNRFLAERTGGTYSTLKVQPAELEDSGVYFCASSVYRGLNTEAFFGQGTRLTVV.